The clone carrying this TCR beta chain came up a few times. Its antigen remains unidentified. 5'RACE, which relied on constant-segment primers, yielded TCR alpha and TCR beta cDNA libraries carrying sample barcodes and UMIs. TCRdb passed the 5' RACE reads through MiXCR, listing each CDR3 protein once. The data show under 300,000 distinct CDR3 sequences, over 7% seen once. V was cut by 4 bases and J by 4 bases, with 19 bases left in between. Germline V CDR1 and CDR2: SNHLY, FYNNEI. The CDR3 has 16 residues. This record belongs to a study of T-cell memory formation after mild COVID-19. Findings of the study overall: Clones that shrank (day 15 to 85) were balanced CD4/CD8, whereas later expanders leaned CD4+. The study found contracting CD4+ clones mainly in CM and EM and contracting CD8+ clones in EMRA.

Sequenced sample: PBMCs or a T cell subset sorted from them (not recorded which). The rearrangement links TRBV2 to TRBJ2-5; possible D gene TRBD1, 6 bases. The TCR comes from a man younger than 30 who had mild COVID-19 (a few samples of this study predate the infection). Cell type and time point are not known. CDR3 residues: CASSVRSGQKVETQYF. CDR3 in DNA: TGTGCCAGCAGTGTGAGGTCCGGACAGAAGGTAGAGACCCAGTACTTC.